The TCR beta chain under discussion was sequenced for a study of T cells expressing NK-cell markers. Across the whole study: Sequencing of TCR beta repertoires drew on sorted CD3+CD56+NKG2C+, CD3+CD56+NKG2C- and CD3+CD56-NKG2C+ T cells. One of the eight sequenced donors was seronegative, whereas the other seven were HCMV-seropositive.

Findings and caveats of the study: Among a few donors, these clonotypes also ranked first in the CD3+CD56-NKG2C+ fraction. Dominant NKG2C+ clonotypes accounted for roughly 1.0-8% of CD8+ T cells in more than five donors.

TCRdb reworked the 5' RACE reads into one entry per CDR3 protein, no DNA. The sample table sets out hundreds of thousands of distinct CDR3 sequences. In regard to this clonotype: Its antigen remains unidentified.

The CDR3 contains 13 residues. Germline CDR1 reads MNHEY; CDR2 reads SVGAGI. The sequence derives from a woman between 18 and 70 years old in good health. The sequencing input was blood T cells: a sorted CD56 or NKG2C T cell subset, CD4+ or CD8+ T cells, or bulk PBMC T cells (not recorded which). This chain joins TRBV6-5 and TRBJ2-4. The CDR3 sequence is CASSSDQVDIQYF.